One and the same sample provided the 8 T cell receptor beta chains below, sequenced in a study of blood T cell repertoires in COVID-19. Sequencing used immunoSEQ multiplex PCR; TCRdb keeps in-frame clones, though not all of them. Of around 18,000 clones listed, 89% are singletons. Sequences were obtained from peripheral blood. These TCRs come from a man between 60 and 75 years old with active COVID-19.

As DNA, the CDR3 is TGTGCCAGCAGGGGACAGGGGGCGTCCTACGAGCAGTACTTC. This encodes CASRGQGASYEQYF. The rearrangement links TRBV6-5 to TRBJ2-7, with 12 positions matching TRBD1. V gave up 6 bases and J gave up 1 base; unmatched junction bases: 1. The length of the CDR3 is 14 residues. Germline V lookup: CDR1 MNHEY, CDR2 SVGAGI.

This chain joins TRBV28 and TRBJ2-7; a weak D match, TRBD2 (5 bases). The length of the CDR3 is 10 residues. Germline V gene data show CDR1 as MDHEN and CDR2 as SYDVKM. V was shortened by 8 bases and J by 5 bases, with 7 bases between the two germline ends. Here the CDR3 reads CASLGNEQYF. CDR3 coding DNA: TGTGCCAGCCTCGGGAACGAGCAGTACTTC. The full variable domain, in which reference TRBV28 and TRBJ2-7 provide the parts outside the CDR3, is DVKVTQSSRYLVKRTGEKVFLECVQDMDHENMFWYRQDPGLGLRLIYFSYDVKMKEKGDIPEGYSVSREKKERFSLILESASTNQTSMYLCASLGNEQYFGPGTRLTVT.

The CDR3 sequence: CAAIHGLFASYEQYF. DNA for the CDR3: TGTGCCGCCATACATGGACTTTTCGCGTCATACGAGCAGTACTTC. The rearrangement joins TRBV3-1 (or the pseudogene TRBV3-2) to TRBJ2-7; perhaps TRBD2 as D (5 bases). There are 15 residues in the CDR3. CDR1 and CDR2 from the germline V gene are LGHDT and YNNKEL (reference sequence). V lost 11 bases and J lost 4, with 24 bases in between.

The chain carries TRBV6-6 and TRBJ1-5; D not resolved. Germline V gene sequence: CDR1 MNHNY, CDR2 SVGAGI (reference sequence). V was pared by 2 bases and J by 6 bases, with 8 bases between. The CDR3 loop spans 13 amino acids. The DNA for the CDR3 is TGTGCCAGCAGTTACGAGGGAACTCAGCCCCAGCATTTT. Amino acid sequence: CASSYEGTQPQHF.

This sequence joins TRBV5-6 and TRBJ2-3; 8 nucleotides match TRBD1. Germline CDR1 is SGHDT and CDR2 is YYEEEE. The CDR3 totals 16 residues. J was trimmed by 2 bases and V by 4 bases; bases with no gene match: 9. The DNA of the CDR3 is TGTGCCAGCAGCCGGACAGGGAGCGGCCTCACAGATACGCAGTATTTT. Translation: CASSRTGSGLTDTQYF.

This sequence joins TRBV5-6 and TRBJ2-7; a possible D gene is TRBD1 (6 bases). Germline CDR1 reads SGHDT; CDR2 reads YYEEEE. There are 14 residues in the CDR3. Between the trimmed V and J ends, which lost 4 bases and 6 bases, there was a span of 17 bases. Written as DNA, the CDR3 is TGTGCCAGCAGCCCCCCGCAGGGGCACGTCGAGCAGTACTTC. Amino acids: CASSPPQGHVEQYF.

Written as DNA, the CDR3 is TGTGCCAGTAGTATCGGAGGCCCGAGGGCCTATGGCTACACCTTC. Translated: CASSIGGPRAYGYTF. The J gene is TRBJ1-2, the V gene TRBV19, with unresolved D. The CDR3 loop spans 15 amino acids. V lost 3 bases and J lost 4, with 15 bases in between. From germline, CDR1 is LNHDA and CDR2 SQIVND (reference sequence).

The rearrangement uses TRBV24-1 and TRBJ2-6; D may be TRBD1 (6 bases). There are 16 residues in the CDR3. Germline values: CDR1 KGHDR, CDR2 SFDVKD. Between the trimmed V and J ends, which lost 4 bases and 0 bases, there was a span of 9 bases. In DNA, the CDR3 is TGTGCCACCAGTGAGACAGGAGACTCTGGGGCCAACGTCCTGACTTTC. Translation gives CATSETGDSGANVLTF.